These 32 T cell receptor beta chains originate from one sample sequenced in a study of radiotherapy plus CTLA-4 blockade in lung cancer. Libraries were prepared by immunoSEQ multiplex PCR; TCRdb keeps only in-frame clonotypes and omits some of them. In the table there are approximately 52,000 clones, 70% to 80% of which are singletons. This specimen was peripheral blood, taken from a patient treated with radiotherapy plus ipilimumab. The receptors here all came from a human donor with non-small cell lung cancer who had a complete response to radiotherapy plus ipilimumab.

The V gene is TRBV16, the J gene TRBJ2-7, with a tentative D call TRBD1 (6 bases). Germline V CDR1 and CDR2: KGHSY, FQNENV. This CDR3 has 14 residues. Deletions cut 2 bases from V and 3 bases from J, with 11 bases between. This CDR3 reads CASSQPRTVYEQYV. DNA of the CDR3: TGTGCCAGCAGCCAACCCCGGACAGTCTACGAGCAGTACGTC.

The chain couples TRBV6-5 to TRBJ2-1, with 9 bases fitting TRBD1. V dropped 5 bases and J dropped 6; count of bases not matched to a gene: 8. This CDR3 is 15 amino acids long. Per the germline V gene, CDR1 is MNHEY and CDR2 is SVGAGI. This CDR3 is CASSLDRQGVNEQFF. Written as DNA, the CDR3 is TGTGCCAGCAGTCTGGACAGACAGGGGGTCAATGAGCAGTTCTTC.

The gene calls are TRBV7-9 and TRBJ2-1; 10 nucleotides match TRBD2. The V gene end was trimmed by 7 bases and the J gene end by 6 bases; junction bases not matched to a gene: 9. Germline CDR1 is SEHNR and CDR2 is FQNEAQ (reference sequence). This CDR3 comprises 15 residues. CDR3 bases: TGTGCCAGCACCCCCCGGGCTAGCGGGGGCAATGAGCAGTTCTTC. Residues: CASTPRASGGNEQFF. Looking up the rest from reference TRBV7-9 and TRBJ2-1 gives the full variable domain: DTGVSQNPRHKITKRGQNVTFRCDPISEHNRLYWYRQTLGQGPEFLTYFQNEAQLEKSRLLSDRFSAERPKGSFSTLEIQRTEQGDSAMYLCASTPRASGGNEQFFGPGTRLTVL.

V is TRBV5-6 and J is TRBJ2-2; TRBD2 is a possible D gene (5 bases). CDR1 and CDR2 (germline): SGHDT, YYEEEE. This CDR3 is built from 18 residues. Trimming cost V 2 bases and J 0 bases, with 17 bases left between them. The CDR3 DNA follows: TGTGCCAGCAGCTTCCTACCATCGGGGAGTTCGAACACCGGGGAGCTGTTTTTT. It is translated as CASSFLPSGSSNTGELFF.

In this sample, this clone turned up once. The rearrangement joins TRBV18 to TRBJ1-4; 8 nucleotides match TRBD1. The germline V gene encodes CDR1 KGHSH and CDR2 LQKENI. There are 14 residues in the CDR3. Trimming removed 3 bases from V and 8 bases from J; junction bases left unmatched: 5. The CDR3 DNA follows: TGTGCCAGCTCACCGAGGACAGGGAGAGAAAAACTGTTTTTT. Translation gives CASSPRTGREKLFF.

The CDR3 sequence is CAWSVQKDRGITF. CDR3 in DNA: TGTGCCTGGAGTGTACAGAAGGACAGGGGTATCACCTTC. V usage is TRBV30 and J usage is TRBJ1-2; TRBD1 agrees at 9 bases. V was pared by 0 bases and J by 13 bases, with 9 bases of the junction left unmatched. In germline, CDR1 is GTSNPN, CDR2 SVGIG (reference sequence). The CDR3 contains 13 residues.

This rearrangement joins TRBV5-1 to TRBJ2-1; tentatively, D is TRBD1 (6 bases). The CDR3 is 17 amino acids. Trimming took off 2 bases at V and 0 bases at J, with 15 bases between the two ends. Germline-derived CDR1 and CDR2 are SGHRS and YFSETQ. CDR3 protein: CASSFRTVRSSYNEQFF. DNA for the CDR3: TGCGCCAGCAGCTTTCGGACAGTAAGGAGCTCCTACAATGAGCAGTTCTTC.

V usage is TRBV18 and J usage is TRBJ2-2, with D unresolved. Germline CDR1 reads KGHSH; CDR2 reads LQKENI. V was cut by 0 bases and J by 5 bases, with 4 bases left in between. This CDR3 region has 13 residues. The CDR3 DNA reads as TGTGCCAGCTCACCACCGGAGACCGGGGAGCTGTTTTTT. Protein sequence: CASSPPETGELFF.

The genes are TRBV18 and TRBJ2-2; D possibly corresponds to TRBD1 (7 bases). Germline V gene data show CDR1 as KGHSH and CDR2 as LQKENI. The germline V and J ends were trimmed by 0 bases and 6 bases, with 11 bases remaining between them. The CDR3 covers 15 residues. The CDR3: CASSPPRDSSGELFF. Here the CDR3 DNA reads TGTGCCAGCTCACCACCGCGGGACAGTTCCGGGGAGCTGTTTTTT. The full variable domain, in which reference TRBV18 and TRBJ2-2 provide the parts outside the CDR3, is NAGVMQNPRHLVRRRGQEARLRCSPMKGHSHVYWYRQLPEEGLKFMVYLQKENIIDESGMPKERFSAEFPKEGPSILRIQQVVRGDSAAYFCASSPPRDSSGELFFGEGSRLTVL.

The V and J genes are TRBV5-5 and TRBJ1-6, with D possibly matching TRBD1 (5 bases). With 0 bases removed from V and 6 bases from J, the gap between germline ends came to 16 bases. CDR1 is SGHKS and CDR2 is YYEKEE in the germline V gene (reference sequence). The CDR3 is 17 residues long. CDR3 loop: CASSLATPGILNSPLHF. The CDR3 bases are TGTGCCAGCAGCTTGGCGACTCCAGGGATCCTTAATTCACCCCTCCACTTT.

V is TRBV19 and J is TRBJ1-1; D ambiguous. The CDR3 covers 15 residues. Trimming took 5 bases from V and 3 from J, leaving 16 bases between them. Germline values: CDR1 LNHDA, CDR2 SQIVND (reference sequence). The chain's CDR3 is CASSPAERRDTEAFF. The CDR3 DNA follows: TGTGCCAGTAGTCCCGCCGAAAGGCGGGACACTGAAGCTTTCTTT.

V gene TRBV29-1 combines with J gene TRBJ2-1, with 8 bases identical to TRBD1. The germline V gene has CDR1 SQVTM and CDR2 ANQGSEA. This CDR3 is built from 14 residues. Trimming removed 6 bases from V and 7 bases from J; junction bases left unmatched: 11. In nucleotides, the CDR3 is TGCAGCGTCAAACTTCGGACAGGGTGGAATGAGCAGTTCTTC. It encodes CSVKLRTGWNEQFF.

The chain has TRBV28 and TRBJ2-7; no clear D. Germline lookup yields CDR1 MDHEN and CDR2 SYDVKM. V was pared by 6 bases and J by 0 bases, with 15 bases between. The CDR3 contains 15 residues. This chain's CDR3 is CASRDGPPSSYEQYF. The CDR3 DNA sequence: TGTGCCAGCAGGGATGGGCCGCCGAGCTCCTACGAGCAGTACTTC.

CDR3 sequence: CASSVIRRGRGNYGYTF. The DNA for the CDR3 is TGTGCCAGCAGCGTCATAAGGAGGGGCAGGGGGAACTATGGCTACACCTTC. The J gene is TRBJ1-2, the V gene TRBV5-6; 7 bases are a match to TRBD1. J lost 2 bases, V lost 4 bases, and 14 bases had no gene match. CDR1 and CDR2 (germline): SGHDT, YYEEEE. CDR3 length equals 17 residues.

The chain is built from TRBV19 and TRBJ1-2, with TRBD1 as a possible D gene (6 bases). Germline V CDR1 and CDR2: LNHDA, SQIVND (reference sequence). V lost 5 bases to trimming and J lost 5 bases, with 18 bases between them. CDR3 length equals 15 residues. The CDR3 here is CASSPRGRAEYGYTF. CDR3 nucleotide sequence: TGTGCCAGTAGTCCCAGGGGCAGGGCAGAGTATGGCTACACCTTC.

The V and J genes are TRBV18 and TRBJ2-2, with a possible D match to TRBD2 (5 bases). The CDR3 is 14 amino acids. The ends were cut back, 2 bases at V and 1 base at J, with 5 bases in the middle. Looked up from germline, CDR1 is KGHSH and CDR2 is LQKENI. CDR3 bases: TGTGCCAGCTCACCAGGACTGAACACCGGGGAGCTGTTTTTT. It yields the protein CASSPGLNTGELFF. The full variable domain, with the rest looked up from reference TRBV18 and TRBJ2-2, is NAGVMQNPRHLVRRRGQEARLRCSPMKGHSHVYWYRQLPEEGLKFMVYLQKENIIDESGMPKERFSAEFPKEGPSILRIQQVVRGDSAAYFCASSPGLNTGELFFGEGSRLTVL.

This clone has only one observation. The genes are TRBV7-9 and TRBJ2-5; the match to TRBD1 covers 9 bases. The CDR3 consists of 14 residues. With 4 bases clipped from V and 4 bases from J, the junction kept 4 bases outside the gene matches. The germline CDR1 and CDR2 sequences are SEHNR and FQNEAQ (reference sequence). Here the CDR3 DNA reads TGTGCCAGCAGCTCCCGACAGGGGGGAGAGACCCAGTACTTC. This encodes CASSSRQGGETQYF.

In its sample, this clone was seen a few times. This chain connects TRBV2 to TRBJ2-7; the match to TRBD2 covers 9 bases. Germline values: CDR1 SNHLY, CDR2 FYNNEI. Trimming removed 3 bases from V and 2 bases from J; junction bases left unmatched: 5. The CDR3 sequence is 15 residues long. CDR3 in amino acids: CASSEERGDTYEQYF. Written as DNA, the CDR3 is TGTGCCAGCAGTGAGGAGCGGGGGGACACCTACGAGCAGTACTTC.

The chain recombines TRBV18 with TRBJ1-1; D unclear. Germline V CDR1 and CDR2: KGHSH, LQKENI. V shed 3 bases and J shed 4 bases, with 15 bases lying between them. This CDR3 contains 15 residues. The CDR3 reads CASSPEGEWFTEAFF. The CDR3 DNA follows: TGTGCCAGCTCACCGGAGGGAGAGTGGTTCACTGAAGCTTTCTTT.

The chain recombines TRBV6-6 with TRBJ2-7, with D unclear. The CDR3 sequence is 11 residues long. V lost 5 bases and J lost 5, with 7 bases in between. The germline CDR1 and CDR2 sequences are MNHNY and SVGAGI (reference sequence). This CDR3 reads CASSVSDEQYV. The CDR3 DNA reads TGTGCCAGCAGTGTCAGCGACGAGCAGTACGTC.

This sequence joins TRBV2 and TRBJ1-4; 7 bases are shared with TRBD1. From germline, CDR1 is SNHLY and CDR2 FYNNEI. J was trimmed by 5 bases and V by 6 bases; bases with no gene match: 9. The CDR3 is made up of 15 amino acids. The CDR3 nucleotides read TGTGCCAGCAGAACCAGGGGGGCGAACAATGAAAAACTGTTTTTT. This encodes CASRTRGANNEKLFF.

There are a few counts of this clone. V usage is TRBV7-9 and J usage is TRBJ2-2; D is perhaps TRBD2 (6 bases). V lost 7 bases, J lost 4 bases, and 13 bases lay in between. Germline lookup yields CDR1 SEHNR and CDR2 FQNEAQ (reference sequence). The CDR3 has 14 amino acids. CDR3 region: CASKEGEGTGELFF. CDR3 nucleotides: TGTGCCAGCAAGGAGGGAGAGGGCACCGGGGAGCTGTTTTTT.

This chain links TRBV5-1 with TRBJ2-3, with D hard to call. Germline CDR1 reads SGHRS; CDR2 reads YFSETQ. The CDR3 is made up of 13 amino acids. Trimming took off 6 bases at V and 6 bases at J, with 14 bases between the two ends. Written as DNA, the CDR3 is TGCGCCAGCAAGTTAAATGGGCCGGATACGCAGTATTTT. Protein sequence: CASKLNGPDTQYF.

This clone was counted only a few times. The CDR3 coding sequence is TGTGCCAGTAGTATAACTAGCGGGCCCTCAGATACGCAGTATTTT. Translation: CASSITSGPSDTQYF. This chain uses TRBV19 with TRBJ2-3, with 9 positions matching TRBD2. After removal of 2 bases from V and 4 bases from J, the junction contained 4 bases not matched to a gene. This CDR3 comprises 15 residues. CDR1 is LNHDA and CDR2 is SQIVND in the germline V gene (reference sequence).

A word on this clone: The DNA is omitted, as the CDR3 cannot be located on it reliably, and the CDR3 follows TCRdb's listing. The chain uses TRBV19 and TRBJ1-2; the DNA was not used to check the table's D call, TRBD1. The CDR3 extends over 16 residues, inclusive of both ends. Looked up from germline, CDR1 is LNHDA and CDR2 is SQIVND (reference sequence). The CDR3 loop is CASSIFFGQGALGYTF.

The V gene is TRBV5-6, the J gene TRBJ2-5, with 9 bases fitting TRBD2. The CDR3 is 16 residues long. Germline V lookup: CDR1 SGHDT, CDR2 YYEEEE. With 0 bases clipped from V and 1 base from J, the junction kept 4 bases outside the gene matches. This chain's CDR3 is CASSLERGAFQETQYF. The CDR3 coding sequence is TGTGCCAGCAGCTTGGAGCGGGGGGCTTTCCAAGAGACCCAGTACTTC.

The chain employs TRBV6-1 and TRBJ1-2, with 8 positions matching TRBD1. The CDR3 spans 13 residues. The germline V gene encodes CDR1 MNHNS and CDR2 SASEGT. With 6 bases clipped from V and 3 bases from J, the junction kept 3 bases outside the gene matches. CDR3 sequence reads: CASRAGQDYGYTF. The CDR3 DNA reads TGTGCCAGCAGAGCGGGACAGGACTATGGCTACACCTTC.

The chain uses TRBV20-1 and TRBJ1-2; D is uncertain. V was pared by 2 bases and J by 3 bases, with 4 bases between. Germline-derived CDR1 and CDR2 are DFQATT and SNEGSKA (reference sequence). The CDR3 totals 11 residues. CDR3 DNA: TGCAGTGCTAGACCAGACTATGGCTACACCTTC. It translates to CSARPDYGYTF.

The J gene is TRBJ1-2, the V gene TRBV9; D is perhaps TRBD1 (6 bases). There are 15 residues in the CDR3. The V end lost 4 bases, the J end lost 8 bases, and 21 bases lay between the germline ends. Germline CDR1 is SGDLS and CDR2 is YYNGEE. The CDR3: CASSRPGGRGWGYTF. The CDR3 DNA follows: TGTGCCAGCAGCCGGCCGGGGGGCCGAGGTTGGGGCTACACCTTC.

The gene calls are TRBV9 and TRBJ1-1; 7 bases are a match to TRBD1. CDR1 is SGDLS, CDR2 YYNGEE, per germline. The ends lost 0 bases at V and 3 bases at J; junction bases unmatched: 2. The CDR3 contains 14 residues. The CDR3: CASSVEQGDTEAFF. CDR3 nucleotides: TGTGCCAGCAGCGTAGAGCAGGGGGACACTGAAGCTTTCTTT.

The chain has TRBV15 and TRBJ2-6; 8 bases are a match to TRBD1. The germline V gene encodes CDR1 LNHNV and CDR2 YYDKDF (reference sequence). CDR3 length: 18 amino acids. V lost 6 bases, J lost 2 bases, and 12 bases stayed unmatched. This CDR3 is CATRPTGTGSPGANVLTF. The CDR3 DNA is TGTGCCACCAGGCCGACCGGGACAGGAAGCCCTGGGGCCAACGTCCTGACTTTC.

The chain uses TRBV5-4 and TRBJ1-2, with 7 bases that match TRBD1. Germline CDR1 is SGHNT and CDR2 is YYREEE (reference sequence). This CDR3 is 17 amino acids long. The V segment lost 3 bases and the J segment 4 bases; nucleotides outside the gene matches: 15. The CDR3 region is CASSSKGTDITPYGYTF. In DNA form, the CDR3 reads TGTGCCAGCAGCTCGAAAGGGACAGATATAACCCCCTATGGCTACACCTTC.